Below, 24 T cell receptor beta chains from the same sample are listed, as sequenced in a study of OX40 agonist ivuxolimab in advanced cancers. Clones were read by immunoSEQ multiplex PCR, and TCRdb kept only the in-frame ones, dropping some. The sample holds tens of thousands of clones; 80% to 90% are singletons and the top ten take approximately 0.51%. The sequenced sample was CD4+ or CD8+ T cells sorted from blood, obtained in a trial of the OX40 agonist ivuxolimab. Receptor source: an adult with an advanced solid tumor such as melanoma, head and neck, liver or kidney cancer.

This clone was recorded once. The rearrangement uses TRBV18 and TRBJ1-2, with D perhaps TRBD1 (5 bases). Germline V CDR1 and CDR2: KGHSH, LQKENI. This CDR3 spans 13 amino acids. V was shortened by 3 bases and J by 7 bases, with 12 bases between the two germline ends. The CDR3 DNA follows: TGTGCCAGCTCACCGGCAGGGTGGGTTGGCTACACCTTC. It translates to CASSPAGWVGYTF.

Comment on this clone: Other DNA sequences from this sample encode an identical CDR3 as well. The gene calls are TRBV7-2 and TRBJ2-3; the D gene is possibly TRBD2 (5 bases). V lost 5 bases, J lost 3 bases, and 6 bases lay in between. The germline gives CDR1 SGHTA, CDR2 FQGNSA. The length of the CDR3 is 12 residues. In nucleotides, the CDR3 is TGTGCCAGCAGCGGGAGTACAGATACGCAGTATTTT. Encoded protein: CASSGSTDTQYF.

This chain links TRBV7-3 with TRBJ2-7; D is unresolved. V was pared by 5 bases and J by 7 bases, with 0 bases between. Germline CDR1 is SGHTA and CDR2 is FQGTGA. This CDR3 is built from 8 residues. The CDR3, as DNA: TGTGCCAGCAGCGAGCAGTACTTC. The encoded protein is CASSEQYF. Drawing the rest from reference TRBV7-3 and TRBJ2-7, the complete variable domain is GAGVSQTPSNKVTEKGKYVELRCDPISGHTALYWYRQSLGQGPEFLIYFQGTGAADDSGLPNDRFFAVRPEGSVSTLKIQRTERGDSAVYLCASSEQYFGPGTRLTVT.

The rearrangement joins TRBV28 to TRBJ2-5; 15 bases are a match to TRBD2. CDR3 length: 18 amino acids. From germline, CDR1 is MDHEN and CDR2 SYDVKM. V shed 5 bases, J shed 5 bases, and the junction held 12 bases outside the gene matches. The DNA of the CDR3 is TGTGCCAGCAGTCCCTGGACTAGCGGGAGGGATCTAGAGGAGACCCAGTACTTC. Translation: CASSPWTSGRDLEETQYF.

The V gene is TRBV19, the J gene TRBJ2-1; D remains unclear. Trimming cost V 4 bases and J 14 bases, with 15 bases left between them. This CDR3 region has 12 residues. Germline lookup yields CDR1 LNHDA and CDR2 SQIVND (reference sequence). The CDR3 is CASSNGLGFEFF. The CDR3, as DNA: TGTGCCAGTAGTAATGGGCTAGGGTTCGAGTTCTTC.

The chain has TRBV11-2 and TRBJ2-2, with TRBD2 matching 10 bases. The V and J ends lost 8 bases and 6 bases, in that order; junction bases with no gene match: 6. CDR3 length: 14 residues. The germline CDR1 and CDR2 sequences are SGHAT and FQNNGV. CDR3 DNA sequence: TGTGCCAGCGACCTTGGACTAGCGGCCGGGGAGCTGTTTTTT. Its translation is CASDLGLAAGELFF.

The chain employs TRBV19 and TRBJ1-3; D gene unclear. The V end lost 10 bases, the J end lost 9 bases, and 7 bases lay between the germline ends. The germline V gene has CDR1 LNHDA and CDR2 SQIVND (reference sequence). The CDR3 sequence is 9 residues long. The CDR3 DNA sequence: TGTGCCACGTGTGGCACCATATATTTT. This sequence encodes CATCGTIYF.

The J gene is TRBJ2-1, the V gene TRBV6-5, with TRBD2 matching 7 bases. V shed 6 bases, J shed 12 bases, and the junction held 11 bases outside the gene matches. CDR3 length equals 13 residues. Germline V gene lookup returns CDR1 MNHEY and CDR2 SVGAGI. The CDR3 nucleotides are TGTGCCAGCAGCCAGGGACCCCCGGGGGGGCAGTTCTTC. It yields the protein CASSQGPPGGQFF.

This clone occurred once. The chain combines TRBV5-1 with TRBJ2-2; 8 bases are shared with TRBD2. The CDR3 is made up of 15 amino acids. The V segment lost 4 bases and the J segment 6 bases; nucleotides outside the gene matches: 8. The V gene's germline CDR1 is SGHRS and CDR2 YFSETQ. Written as DNA, the CDR3 is TGCGCCAGCAGCGTCTTCGGCGGGAGGTCCGGGGAGCTGTTTTTT. Its translation is CASSVFGGRSGELFF.

This chain links TRBV5-1 with TRBJ2-1; 13 nucleotides align to TRBD2. V gave up 2 bases and J gave up 6 bases; unmatched junction bases: 2. Per the germline V gene, CDR1 is SGHRS and CDR2 is YFSETQ. The CDR3 has 15 residues. The CDR3 is CASSLLAGGANEQFF. DNA for the CDR3: TGCGCCAGCAGCTTACTAGCGGGAGGGGCCAATGAGCAGTTCTTC. The entire variable domain, with the rest obtained from reference TRBV5-1 and TRBJ2-1, is as follows: KAGVTQTPRYLIKTRGQQVTLSCSPISGHRSVSWYQQTPGQGLQFLFEYFSETQRNKGNFPGRFSGRQFSNSRSEMNVSTLELGDSALYLCASSLLAGGANEQFFGPGTRLTVL.

J is TRBJ2-7 and V is TRBV15; TRBD2 is a possible D gene (6 bases). The V gene's germline CDR1 is LNHNV and CDR2 YYDKDF (reference sequence). The CDR3 is 16 residues long. V dropped 0 bases and J dropped 3 bases, with 15 bases sitting between them. CDR3 in amino acids: CATSRDIYGGLYEQYF. CDR3 bases: TGTGCCACCAGCAGAGACATTTATGGAGGGCTCTACGAGCAGTACTTC.

The rearrangement joins TRBV7-2 to TRBJ1-5; D perhaps matches TRBD1 (6 bases). Per germline, CDR1 SGHTA and CDR2 FQGNSA. Trimming shortened V by 1 base and J by 0 bases, and 7 bases separated the two germline ends. This CDR3 spans 15 amino acids. The CDR3 coding sequence is TGTGCCAGCAGCTTAGGCAGGGGTAGCAATCAGCCCCAGCATTTT. It codes for CASSLGRGSNQPQHF. Variable domain in full (rest from reference TRBV7-2 and TRBJ1-5): GAGVSQSPSNKVTEKGKDVELRCDPISGHTALYWYRQSLGQGLEFLIYFQGNSAPDKSGLPSDRFSAERTGGSVSTLTIQRTQQEDSAVYLCASSLGRGSNQPQHFGDGTRLSIL.

The chain links TRBV6-6 to TRBJ1-5; D perhaps matches TRBD1 (6 bases). Germline V CDR1 and CDR2: MNHNY, SVGAGI (reference sequence). Trimming took off 2 bases at V and 3 bases at J, with 11 bases between the two ends. The CDR3 spans 15 residues. CDR3 residues: CASSYTGSSNQPQHF. The DNA of the CDR3 is TGTGCCAGCAGTTACACAGGGTCCTCCAATCAGCCCCAGCATTTT.

Comment on this clone: In the same sample, other DNA sequences code for this CDR3. The chain joins TRBV10-3 to TRBJ2-3, with unresolved D. Deletions cut 4 bases from V and 6 bases from J, with 5 bases between. The CDR3 is made up of 11 amino acids. In germline, CDR1 is ENHRY, CDR2 SYGVKD. The CDR3 reads CAISGVDTQYF. The CDR3 DNA follows: TGTGCCATCAGTGGGGTGGATACGCAGTATTTT.

The rearrangement joins TRBV2 to TRBJ2-3; 14 bases map to TRBD2. The CDR3 has 15 residues. Germline V gene data show CDR1 as SNHLY and CDR2 as FYNNEI. Germline trimming cut 6 bases from V and 7 bases from J; bases unmatched to any gene: 6. The DNA of the CDR3 is TGTGCCAGCAGGGGACTAGCGGGAGTTTTAAATACGCAGTATTTT. Residues: CASRGLAGVLNTQYF.

The chain couples TRBV6-1 to TRBJ1-1; D not resolved. This CDR3 has 13 amino acids. The V end lost 5 bases, the J end lost 7 bases, and 14 bases lay between the germline ends. Germline CDR1 and CDR2: MNHNS and SASEGT. CDR3 region: CASSLGPRGEAFF. Written as DNA, the CDR3 is TGTGCCAGCAGTTTAGGGCCCCGCGGTGAAGCTTTCTTT.

This sequence joins TRBV10-3 and TRBJ2-1; D possibly corresponds to TRBD2 (5 bases). V dropped 11 bases and J dropped 13 bases, with 15 bases sitting between them. The CDR3 runs to 10 residues. Germline V lookup: CDR1 ENHRY, CDR2 SYGVKD. The CDR3 protein is CAAGGLLQFF. DNA for the CDR3: TGTGCCGCCGGCGGACTGTTACAGTTCTTC.

This rearrangement joins TRBV20-1 to TRBJ2-3; D remains ambiguous. This CDR3 is built from 11 residues. Germline V gene lookup returns CDR1 DFQATT and CDR2 SNEGSKA (reference sequence). The V end lost 6 bases, the J end lost 7 bases, and 11 bases lay between the germline ends. The CDR3 DNA follows: TGCAGTGCGCCTCATATGAATACGCAGTATTTT. This gives the protein CSAPHMNTQYF.

V usage is TRBV7-8 and J usage is TRBJ2-1; TRBD1 agrees at 7 bases. Germline trimming cut 1 base from V and 7 bases from J; bases unmatched to any gene: 1. The germline CDR1 and CDR2 sequences are SGHVS and FQNEAQ. This CDR3 contains 13 residues. The CDR3 DNA sequence: TGTGCCAGCAGCTTAGACAGGGGTAATGAGCAGTTCTTC. Its translation is CASSLDRGNEQFF. Full variable domain (remainder filled in from reference TRBV7-8 and TRBJ2-1): GAGVSQSPRYKVAKRGQDVALRCDPISGHVSLFWYQQALGQGPEFLTYFQNEAQLDKSGLPSDRFFAERPEGSVSTLKIQRTQQEDSAVYLCASSLDRGNEQFFGPGTRLTVL.

The chain links TRBV7-3 to TRBJ2-2, with D possibly TRBD2 on 6 matching bases. CDR1 SGHTA and CDR2 FQGTGA come from the germline V gene. The CDR3 sequence is 15 residues long. The V end was cut by 4 bases, the J end by 0 bases, with 9 bases between. The CDR3 region has the DNA TGTGCCAGCAGCTCAAGCGGGTCGAACACCGGGGAGCTGTTTTTT. Protein: CASSSSGSNTGELFF.

V usage is TRBV11-2 and J usage is TRBJ2-7; no clear D. From germline, CDR1 is SGHAT and CDR2 FQNNGV. CDR3 length: 14 amino acids. V was trimmed by 5 bases and J by 0 bases, leaving 11 bases between them. CDR3 loop: CASSVAVSSYEQYF. CDR3 DNA: TGTGCCAGCAGCGTGGCAGTTAGCTCCTACGAGCAGTACTTC. Full variable domain (remainder filled in from reference TRBV11-2 and TRBJ2-7): EAGVAQSPRYKIIEKRQSVAFWCNPISGHATLYWYQQILGQGPKLLIQFQNNGVVDDSQLPKDRFSAERLKGVDSTLKIQPAKLEDSAVYLCASSVAVSSYEQYFGPGTRLTVT.

The rearrangement links TRBV28 to TRBJ2-7, with 8 bases identical to TRBD2. Germline CDR1 is MDHEN and CDR2 is SYDVKM. The CDR3 spans 13 residues. V lost 6 bases and J lost 3; bases outside the gene matches: 4. CDR3 coding DNA: TGTGCCAGCAGCCCCGGGGGGGACTACGAGCAGTACTTC. Its translation is CASSPGGDYEQYF.

V usage is TRBV27 and J usage is TRBJ2-3; 9 positions agree with TRBD2. The V segment lost 5 bases and the J segment 2 bases; nucleotides outside the gene matches: 8. The germline gives CDR1 MNHEY, CDR2 SMNVEV (reference sequence). The CDR3 consists of 16 residues. CDR3 in amino acids: CASSPLAGGATDTQYF. The CDR3 DNA is TGTGCCAGCAGTCCCCTTGCGGGAGGGGCCACAGATACGCAGTATTTT.

In this sample, this clone turned up once. The chain combines TRBV28 with TRBJ2-7, with 10 bases identical to TRBD2. The CDR3 covers 14 residues. Per the germline V gene, CDR1 is MDHEN and CDR2 is SYDVKM. With V trimmed by 6 bases and J by 3 bases, 5 bases remained unmatched. This CDR3 reads CASSLTSGDYEQYF. The CDR3 bases are TGTGCCAGCAGCCTAACTAGCGGGGACTACGAGCAGTACTTC. Filled out from reference TRBV28 and TRBJ2-7, the complete variable domain reads DVKVTQSSRYLVKRTGEKVFLECVQDMDHENMFWYRQDPGLGLRLIYFSYDVKMKEKGDIPEGYSVSREKKERFSLILESASTNQTSMYLCASSLTSGDYEQYFGPGTRLTVT.